The source of this T cell receptor beta chain is a study of T cell responses to AZD1222 COVID-19 vaccine. Notes on the study in general: After two AZD1222 doses, spike-specific TCR breadth and depth rose versus day 0. CD4 TCRs linked to vaccination spanned spike, dominating at 160-218 and 743-854. Donors skewed white British and female; clonal diversity was possibly underestimated.

Assay used: immunoSEQ multiplex PCR; TCRdb lists only in-frame clones, some missing. In the table there are approximately 140,000 clones, roughly 93% of which are singletons. This CDR3 is 14 amino acids long. Germline assignment: CDR1 MNHEY and CDR2 SMNVEV (reference sequence). Trimming left V 6 bases short and J 8 bases short, with 19 bases between. A word on this clone: Its antigen is unidentified.

This TCR came from an adult who received the AZD1222 COVID-19 vaccine. The rearrangement uses TRBV27 and TRBJ1-2; D unclear. The sequenced sample was peripheral blood, obtained 28 days after the second AZD1222 dose. CDR3 sequence reads: CASREWPKVGGYTF. The CDR3 nucleotides read TGTGCCAGCAGGGAGTGGCCTAAAGTAGGAGGCTACACCTTC.